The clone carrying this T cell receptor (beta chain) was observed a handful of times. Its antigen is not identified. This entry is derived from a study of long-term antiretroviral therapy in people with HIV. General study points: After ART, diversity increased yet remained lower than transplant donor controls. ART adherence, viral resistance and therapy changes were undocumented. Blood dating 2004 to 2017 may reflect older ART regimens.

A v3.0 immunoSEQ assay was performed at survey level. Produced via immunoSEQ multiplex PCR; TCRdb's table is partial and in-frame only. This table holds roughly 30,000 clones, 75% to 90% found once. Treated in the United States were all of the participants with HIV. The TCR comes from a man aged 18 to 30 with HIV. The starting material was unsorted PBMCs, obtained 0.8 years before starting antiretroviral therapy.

The CDR3 is CASSHTQEGNYGYTF. In DNA form, the CDR3 reads TGCGCCAGCAGCCACACCCAAGAGGGGAACTATGGCTACACCTTC. The chain employs TRBV4-1 and TRBJ1-2; weak D call: TRBD1 (5 bases). CDR1 MGHRA and CDR2 YSYEKL come from the germline V gene. This CDR3 comprises 15 residues. Trimming cost V 3 bases and J 2 bases, with 13 bases left between them.